This T cell receptor (beta chain) was captured by sequencing in a study of response to subunit inactivated influenza vaccine. CDR3 length: 17 residues. The J segment lost 4 bases and the V segment lost 4 bases, leaving 10 bases of the junction unmatched. The germline V gene encodes CDR1 SGHRS and CDR2 YFSETQ. This clonotype was detected a few times. MiXCR, applied by TCRdb to the RT-PCR reads, yields one record per CDR3 protein. The sample gives about 570,000 distinct CDR3 sequences, about 11% of which show up once; 8% to 13% is in the top ten. These records were also assigned to another study, of T cells expressing NK-cell markers. That paper notes: Making the TCR beta cDNA relied on 5'RACE template switching with UMIs. In a handful of donors, dominant CD3+CD56+NKG2C+ clonotypes ranked among the top 10 CD8+ clonotypes. These same clonotypes (in several donors) also led the CD3+CD56-NKG2C+ fraction. HCMV specificity of the expanded NKG2C+ T cell clones was not established.

The chain couples TRBV5-1 to TRBJ2-2; 10 nucleotides line up with TRBD1. This clonotype originated in a man aged 45-65 years who received an inactivated influenza vaccine. Here the sequenced sample was PBMCs from blood, taken on the day of vaccination. The CDR3, as DNA: TGCGCCAGCAGCCGGGACAGGGGAAATTTTGGCACCGGGGAGCTGTTTTTT. Its translation: CASSRDRGNFGTGELFF.